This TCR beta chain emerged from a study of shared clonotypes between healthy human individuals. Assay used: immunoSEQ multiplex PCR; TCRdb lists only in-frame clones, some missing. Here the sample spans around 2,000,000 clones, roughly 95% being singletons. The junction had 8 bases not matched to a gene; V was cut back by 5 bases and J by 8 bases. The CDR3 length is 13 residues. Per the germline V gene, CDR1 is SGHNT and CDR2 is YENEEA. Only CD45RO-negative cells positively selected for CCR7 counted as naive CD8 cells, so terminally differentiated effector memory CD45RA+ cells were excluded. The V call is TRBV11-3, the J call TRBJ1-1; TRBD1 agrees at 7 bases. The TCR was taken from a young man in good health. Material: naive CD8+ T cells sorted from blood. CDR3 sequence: CASSPTDRIEAFF. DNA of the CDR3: TGTGCCAGCAGCCCGACGGACAGGATCGAAGCTTTCTTT.